The next 26 T cell receptor beta chains were all read from a single sample in a study of T cells in Graves' hyperthyroidism and ophthalmopathy. RNA transcripts yielded amplified TCR beta CDR3 regions. Carried out on the TCR CDR3, a first-round RT-PCR used the HTBI primer set. TCRdb processed the multiplex PCR reads anew with MiXCR; each CDR3 protein has one entry. Here the sample spans roughly 700,000 distinct CDR3 sequences, roughly a third being singletons. The specimen was blood. These receptors all come from a middle-aged woman with Graves' hyperthyroidism.

This clonotype was seen once. The chain has TRBV7-8 and TRBJ2-2, with D perhaps TRBD2 (5 bases). The CDR3 extends over 16 amino acids. Germline V lookup: CDR1 SGHVS, CDR2 FQNEAQ. V lost 5 bases to trimming and J lost 1 base, with 14 bases between them. The CDR3 nucleotides read TGTGCCAGCAGCCCGCGTCGGACTCAGAACACCGGGGAGCTGTTTTTT. This encodes CASSPRRTQNTGELFF. The variable domain in full, with the rest retrieved from reference TRBV7-8 and TRBJ2-2, is GAGVSQSPRYKVAKRGQDVALRCDPISGHVSLFWYQQALGQGPEFLTYFQNEAQLDKSGLPSDRFFAERPEGSVSTLKIQRTQQEDSAVYLCASSPRRTQNTGELFFGEGSRLTVL.

There are many counts of this clonotype. This sequence joins TRBV20-1 and TRBJ1-1; perhaps TRBD1 as D (6 bases). The CDR3 is 12 amino acids. The germline CDR1 and CDR2 sequences are DFQATT and SNEGSKA (reference sequence). The CDR3 nucleotides are TGCAGCGCGTCACAGGGGAACACTGAAGCTTTCTTT. Amino acid sequence: CSASQGNTEAFF.

This clonotype was recorded once. CDR3 sequence (DNA): TGTGCCAGCAGCCCCCGGGGGACAGGGTGGTTTGAAGCTTTCTTT. Translating it yields CASSPRGTGWFEAFF. The rearrangement links TRBV7-9 to TRBJ1-1, with 9 nucleotides matching TRBD1. Germline lookup yields CDR1 SEHNR and CDR2 FQNEAQ (reference sequence). V lost 5 bases and J lost 7; bases outside the gene matches: 11. This CDR3 spans 15 amino acids.

This clonotype was observed many times. This chain joins TRBV9 and TRBJ1-4; maybe TRBD1 (5 bases). Trimming took off 4 bases at V and 7 bases at J, with 17 bases between the two ends. The CDR3 contains 15 residues. Germline V gene lookup returns CDR1 SGDLS and CDR2 YYNGEE. The CDR3 DNA is TGTGCCAGCAGCCTTCGGGGCATCATGGGTGAAAAACTGTTTTTT. It yields the protein CASSLRGIMGEKLFF.

This clonotype was detected many times. This rearrangement joins TRBV19 to TRBJ2-7; possible D gene TRBD2, 6 bases. This CDR3 is 14 amino acids long. CDR1 and CDR2 (germline): LNHDA, SQIVND (reference sequence). Trimming pared 3 bases from V and 2 bases from J, leaving 11 bases between. The DNA for the CDR3 is TGTGCCAGTAGTATTGGTGGGGGGACCTACGAGCAGTACTTC. Protein: CASSIGGGTYEQYF.

This chain connects TRBV19 to TRBJ1-5; D uncertain. The CDR3 is 13 residues long. Between the trimmed V and J ends, which lost 7 bases and 5 bases, there was a span of 12 bases. Germline assignment: CDR1 LNHDA and CDR2 SQIVND (reference sequence). DNA of the CDR3: TGTGCCAGTATGGAGGGCTCGCATCAGCCCCAGCATTTT. Protein sequence: CASMEGSHQPQHF.

The V call is TRBV4-1, the J call TRBJ2-7; 8 bases align to TRBD1. CDR1 is MGHRA and CDR2 is YSYEKL in the germline V gene. The V gene end was trimmed by 2 bases and the J gene end by 2 bases; junction bases not matched to a gene: 8. The CDR3 sequence is 16 residues long. This CDR3 reads CASSQSATGVTYEQYF. Here the CDR3 DNA reads TGCGCCAGCAGCCAATCAGCGACAGGGGTAACCTACGAGCAGTACTTC.

This clonotype was found many times. The chain joins TRBV7-2 to TRBJ1-4; 7 nucleotides align to TRBD1. Germline V gene data show CDR1 as SGHTA and CDR2 as FQGNSA. After removal of 1 base from V and 8 bases from J, the junction contained 7 bases not matched to a gene. CDR3 size: 15 residues. The CDR3 loop is CASSLVVGRGEKLFF. The CDR3 nucleotides are TGTGCCAGCAGCTTAGTGGTGGGCAGGGGGGAAAAACTGTTTTTT.

This clonotype has a count of ten or more. The chain couples TRBV12-3 or TRBV12-4 to TRBJ1-2; tentative D call: TRBD1 (5 bases). There are 14 residues in the CDR3. Trimming left V 5 bases short and J 4 bases short, with 14 bases between. This CDR3 reads CASSRQGALYGYTF. CDR3 bases: TGTGCCAGCAGTCGTCAAGGGGCTCTCTATGGCTACACCTTC.

This rearrangement joins TRBV7-9 to TRBJ2-7; 11 bases match TRBD2. Germline-derived CDR1 and CDR2 are SEHNR and FQNEAQ (reference sequence). This CDR3 contains 16 residues. Trimming cost V 1 base and J 5 bases; bases outside gene matches: 7. The CDR3 loop reads CASSLGRASGRNEQYF. The CDR3 DNA is TGTGCCAGCAGCTTAGGAAGAGCTAGCGGGAGGAACGAGCAGTACTTC.

Only a few counts were recorded for this clonotype. V is TRBV6-6 and J is TRBJ1-6; no clear D gene. V was cut by 8 bases and J by 0 bases, with 17 bases left in between. The CDR3 length is 17 residues. Germline V lookup: CDR1 MNHNY, CDR2 SVGAGI (reference sequence). The CDR3 nucleotides are TGTGCCAGCTGTTTGGGTGTTTACGGCTCCTATAATTCACCCCTCCACTTT. This codes for CASCLGVYGSYNSPLHF.

The sample holds a few counts of this clonotype. This rearrangement joins TRBV4-3 to TRBJ1-6; 9 nucleotides line up with TRBD1. The CDR3 is 16 residues long. Germline CDR1 and CDR2: LGHNA and YSLEER. With 4 bases clipped from V and 9 bases from J, the junction kept 10 bases outside the gene matches. CDR3: CASSRVAGTGSSPLHF. The CDR3 nucleotides read TGCGCCAGCAGCCGGGTCGCCGGGACAGGGTCTTCACCCCTCCACTTT.

The chain is built from TRBV3-1 and TRBJ1-1; 7 bases line up with TRBD1. Germline V gene data show CDR1 as LGHDT and CDR2 as YNNKEL (reference sequence). The CDR3 loop spans 13 amino acids. V lost 6 bases and J lost 7; bases outside the gene matches: 8. CDR3: CASRPGTEDEAFF. In DNA form, the CDR3 reads TGTGCCAGCAGGCCCGGGACAGAGGATGAAGCTTTCTTT.

This clonotype was observed at least ten times. This chain joins TRBV4-3 and TRBJ1-2, with a tentative D call TRBD1 (5 bases). Trimming removed 1 base from V and 8 bases from J, with 14 bases in between. The germline gives CDR1 LGHNA, CDR2 YSLEER. CDR3 length: 14 residues. CDR3 loop: CASSQVGTGVGYTF. CDR3 coding DNA: TGCGCCAGCAGCCAAGTAGGGACCGGTGTAGGCTACACCTTC.

The chain recombines TRBV19 with TRBJ2-3; D not certain. The CDR3 is made up of 12 amino acids. Germline V gene lookup returns CDR1 LNHDA and CDR2 SQIVND (reference sequence). The germline V and J ends were trimmed by 5 bases and 1 base, with 4 bases remaining between them. CDR3 sequence (DNA): TGTGCCAGTAGTGACCGCACAGATACGCAGTATTTT. This translates into CASSDRTDTQYF. The full variable domain, completed using reference TRBV19 and TRBJ2-3, is DGGITQSPKYLFRKEGQNVTLSCEQNLNHDAMYWYRQDPGQGLRLIYYSQIVNDFQKGDIAEGYSVSREKKESFPLTVTSAQKNPTAFYLCASSDRTDTQYFGPGTRLTVL.

The chain couples TRBV7-2 to TRBJ2-7; the D gene is possibly TRBD1 (6 bases). V was cut by 5 bases and J by 7 bases, with 15 bases left in between. The germline CDR1 and CDR2 sequences are SGHTA and FQGNSA. This CDR3 is built from 13 residues. CDR3 residues: CASSRGDRNEQYF. The CDR3 DNA reads TGTGCCAGCAGCCGGGGCGACAGGAATGAGCAGTACTTC.

This clonotype was counted a few times. The chain uses TRBV6-2 or TRBV6-3 and TRBJ1-2; TRBD1 agrees at 7 bases. This CDR3 spans 14 amino acids. Per germline, CDR1 MNHEY and CDR2 SVGEGT. The V gene end was trimmed by 6 bases and the J gene end by 2 bases; junction bases not matched to a gene: 6. CDR3 coding DNA: TGTGCCAGCAGAACCGGGACAGCAAACTATGGCTACACCTTC. Translation: CASRTGTANYGYTF.

CDR3 sequence: CASSLRTGQAQPQHF. The CDR3 nucleotides read TGTGCCAGCAGTTTAAGGACAGGGCAGGCTCAGCCCCAGCATTTT. This rearrangement joins TRBV12-3 or TRBV12-4 to TRBJ1-5; 8 bases match TRBD1. The junction had 6 bases not matched to a gene; V was cut back by 2 bases and J by 6 bases. CDR3 length equals 15 residues.

This clonotype has only a few counts. The chain is built from TRBV5-1 and TRBJ1-2, with D possibly matching TRBD1 (6 bases). The CDR3 sequence is 17 residues long. V shed 4 bases and J shed 3 bases, with 22 bases lying between them. The V gene's germline CDR1 is SGHRS and CDR2 YFSETQ. CDR3 nucleotides: TGCGCCAGCAGCCAAAATGGTGGGGGGCCCCTAGACTATGGCTACACCTTC. Amino acid sequence: CASSQNGGGPLDYGYTF.

This sequence joins TRBV6-5 and TRBJ1-1, with no clear D. There are 15 residues in the CDR3. The germline gives CDR1 MNHEY, CDR2 SVGAGI. V was shortened by 8 bases and J by 3 bases, with 19 bases between the two germline ends. CDR3 amino acids: CASRHWRHEHTEAFF. DNA of the CDR3: TGTGCCAGCCGACACTGGAGACATGAGCACACTGAAGCTTTCTTT.

The rearrangement uses TRBV7-2 and TRBJ1-5; a weak D match, TRBD1 (5 bases). Looked up from germline, CDR1 is SGHTA and CDR2 is FQGNSA. V lost 2 bases, J lost 3 bases, and 11 bases lay in between. This CDR3 region has 15 residues. CDR3: CASSLYVGPNQPQHF. CDR3 coding DNA: TGTGCCAGCAGCTTATACGTGGGACCCAATCAGCCCCAGCATTTT.

This clonotype was seen only a few times. The chain recombines TRBV5-4 with TRBJ2-7; either TRBD1 or TRBD2 may supply D (5 bases each). CDR3 size: 15 residues. Trimming left V 4 bases short and J 3 bases short, with 17 bases between. The germline CDR1 and CDR2 sequences are SGHNT and YYREEE (reference sequence). Here the CDR3 reads CASSPSGTAGYEQYF. CDR3 bases: TGTGCCAGCAGCCCCTCGGGGACGGCGGGCTACGAGCAGTACTTC.

The DNA for the CDR3 is TGCAGTGCGCGGACAGGGCACACCGGGGAGCTGTTTTTT. It codes for CSARTGHTGELFF. The chain couples TRBV20-1 to TRBJ2-2; 8 bases line up with TRBD1. This CDR3 is built from 13 residues. The V gene end was trimmed by 6 bases and the J gene end by 3 bases; junction bases not matched to a gene: 3. Per germline, CDR1 DFQATT and CDR2 SNEGSKA (reference sequence).

As regards this clonotype: The junction differs from germline at one of its ends, possibly a read error. The V and J genes are TRBV7-8 and TRBJ2-7; 9 nucleotides line up with TRBD2. The CDR3 covers 15 residues. Germline-derived CDR1 and CDR2 are SGHVS and FQNEAQ. For the CDR3, the DNA is TGTGCCAGCAGGCGGGAGGGGGCCACCTCCTACGAGCAGTGCTTC. Protein product: CASRREGATSYEQCF.

V gene TRBV13 combines with J gene TRBJ1-2; 8 bases match TRBD1. The CDR3 runs 15 residues. The junction had 8 bases not matched to a gene; V was cut back by 1 base and J by 7 bases. CDR1 and CDR2 from the germline V gene are PRHDT and FYEKMQ (reference sequence). The CDR3 sequence: CASSLVGQGALGYTF. CDR3 sequence (DNA): TGTGCCAGCAGCTTAGTGGGGCAGGGGGCTCTTGGCTACACCTTC.

Concerning this clonotype: At one end the junction does not follow the germline gene, possibly because of a read error. CDR3 in amino acids: CASSYLSGLEKNSPLHF. The CDR3 DNA reads as TGTGCCAGCAGCTACTTATCGGGCCTAGAAAAGAATTCACCCCTCCACTTT. The V gene is TRBV10-2, the J gene TRBJ1-6; D ambiguous. This CDR3 contains 17 residues. Germline V CDR1 and CDR2: WSHSY, SAAADI.